Listed here are 8 T cell receptor beta chains from one sample, sequenced in a study of T cells after yellow fever vaccination. TCRdb reprocessed the 5' RACE reads via MiXCR and lists one record per CDR3 protein. The profile shows 280,000 or so distinct CDR3 sequences, approximately 10% of them singletons. Here the sequenced sample was CD4+ T cells sorted from PBMCs, taken 5 days after the yellow fever booster vaccination. Receptor source: a man aged 18 to 29 who received the YFV17D yellow fever vaccine.

The V and J genes are TRBV15 and TRBJ2-7; TRBD1 matches at 8 bases. CDR1 is LNHNV and CDR2 is YYDKDF in the germline V gene (reference sequence). The trim removed 1 base at V and 4 bases at J, leaving 6 bases unmatched. The CDR3 is made up of 15 amino acids. The DNA for the CDR3 is TGTGCCACCAGCAGAGCACAGGGGGAGTTTTACGAGCAGTACTTC. Its translation: CATSRAQGEFYEQYF.

This clonotype has a handful of counts. The CDR3 reads CASSSGTTGYTF. The CDR3 DNA reads TGCGCCAGCAGCTCCGGGACGACCGGTTACACCTTC. The genes are TRBV5-1 and TRBJ1-2; D is possibly TRBD1 (5 bases). CDR1 SGHRS and CDR2 YFSETQ come from the germline V gene. Trimming left V 3 bases short and J 11 bases short, with 14 bases between. CDR3 size: 12 residues.

This clonotype turned up a few times. This rearrangement joins TRBV6-2 or TRBV6-3 to TRBJ2-1, with 8 positions matching TRBD1. Germline V CDR1 and CDR2: MNHEY, SVGEGT. V dropped 5 bases and J dropped 8; count of bases not matched to a gene: 11. This CDR3 is 15 amino acids long. The CDR3, as DNA: TGTGCCAGCAGTCCGGGGACAGGAACAGTATATGAGCAGTTCTTC. Translation gives CASSPGTGTVYEQFF.

The genes are TRBV9 and TRBJ2-3; 8 bases match TRBD2. Germline-derived CDR1 and CDR2 are SGDLS and YYNGEE. V was clipped by 3 bases and J by 0 bases; unmatched bases: 12. This CDR3 spans 18 amino acids. Here the CDR3 reads CASSAQIGGALSTDTQYF. CDR3 nucleotide sequence: TGTGCCAGCAGCGCCCAAATCGGGGGGGCCTTGAGCACAGATACGCAGTATTTT.

Many counts were recorded for this clonotype. The chain carries TRBV20-1 and TRBJ1-1, with D perhaps TRBD1 (6 bases). The CDR3 is 14 amino acids. Trimming took off 0 bases at V and 1 base at J, with 9 bases between the two ends. From germline, CDR1 is DFQATT and CDR2 SNEGSKA (reference sequence). The CDR3 DNA reads as TGCAGTGCTAGAGATGAGGGGGGGAACACTGAAGCTTTCTTT. It yields the protein CSARDEGGNTEAFF.

This chain connects TRBV28 to TRBJ2-1; perhaps TRBD2 as D (5 bases). V was shortened by 6 bases and J by 6 bases, with 6 bases between the two germline ends. The V gene's germline CDR1 is MDHEN and CDR2 SYDVKM. The CDR3 is made up of 11 amino acids. CDR3 sequence (DNA): TGTGCCAGCAGGGAGGCCAATGAGCAGTTCTTC. This gives the protein CASREANEQFF. The whole variable domain, remainder taken from reference TRBV28 and TRBJ2-1, is DVKVTQSSRYLVKRTGEKVFLECVQDMDHENMFWYRQDPGLGLRLIYFSYDVKMKEKGDIPEGYSVSREKKERFSLILESASTNQTSMYLCASREANEQFFGPGTRLTVL.

The chain links TRBV4-1 to TRBJ1-5; weak D call: TRBD1 (5 bases). CDR1 is MGHRA and CDR2 is YSYEKL in the germline V gene. Trimming cost V 1 base and J 2 bases, with 15 bases left between them. The CDR3 is 17 amino acids. This CDR3 is CASSQVRGREGNQPQHF. Written as DNA, the CDR3 is TGCGCCAGCAGCCAAGTCCGGGGCAGGGAGGGCAATCAGCCCCAGCATTTT.

The chain links TRBV5-1 to TRBJ1-5; tentatively, D is TRBD1 (6 bases). The CDR3 covers 16 residues. CDR1 is SGHRS, CDR2 YFSETQ, per germline. Trimming removed 3 bases at V and 0 bases at J, with 13 bases between. Written as DNA, the CDR3 is TGCGCCAGCAGCTGGGGGGCCGGGGATAGCAATCAGCCCCAGCATTTT. Its translation is CASSWGAGDSNQPQHF.